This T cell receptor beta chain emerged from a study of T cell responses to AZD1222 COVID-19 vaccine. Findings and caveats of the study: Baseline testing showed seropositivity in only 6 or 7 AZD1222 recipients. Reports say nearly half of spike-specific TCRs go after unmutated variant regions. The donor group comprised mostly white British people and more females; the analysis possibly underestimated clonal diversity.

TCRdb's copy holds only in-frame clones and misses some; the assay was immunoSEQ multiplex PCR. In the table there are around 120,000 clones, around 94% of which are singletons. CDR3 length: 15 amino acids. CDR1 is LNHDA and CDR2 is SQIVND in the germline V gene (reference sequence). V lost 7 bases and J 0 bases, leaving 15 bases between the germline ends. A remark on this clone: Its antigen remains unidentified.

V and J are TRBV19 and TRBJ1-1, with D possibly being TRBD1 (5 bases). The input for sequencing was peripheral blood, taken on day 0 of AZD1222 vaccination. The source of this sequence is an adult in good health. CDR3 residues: CASKVGPNLNTEAFF. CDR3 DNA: TGTGCCAGTAAGGTGGGACCAAACTTGAACACTGAAGCTTTCTTT.